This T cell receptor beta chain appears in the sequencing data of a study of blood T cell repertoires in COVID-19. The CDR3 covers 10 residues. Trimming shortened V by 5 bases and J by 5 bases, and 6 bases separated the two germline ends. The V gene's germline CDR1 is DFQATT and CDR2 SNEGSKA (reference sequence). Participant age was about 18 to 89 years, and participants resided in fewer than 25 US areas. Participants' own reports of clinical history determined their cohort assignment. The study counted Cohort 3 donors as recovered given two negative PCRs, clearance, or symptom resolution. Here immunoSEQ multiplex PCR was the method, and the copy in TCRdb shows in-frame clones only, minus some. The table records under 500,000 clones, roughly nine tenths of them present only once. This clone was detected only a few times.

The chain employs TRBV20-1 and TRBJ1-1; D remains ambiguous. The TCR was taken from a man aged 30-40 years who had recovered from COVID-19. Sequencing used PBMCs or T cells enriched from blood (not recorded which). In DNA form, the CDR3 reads TGCAGTGCTGAACAGACTGAAGCTTTCTTT. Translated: CSAEQTEAFF.